The 21 T cell receptor beta chains reported below all come from one sample, sequenced in a study of PD-1 blockade in classical Hodgkin lymphoma. Noted time point: cycle 4 day 1 (C4D1), after more than five weeks of nivolumab. All the patients suffered relapse after autologous stem cell transplantation, and brentuximab vedotin exposure differed. Only in-frame clones appear in the TCRdb table, and some are missing; sequencing was by immunoSEQ multiplex PCR. The repertoire has approximately 93,000 clones, around 80% of them found once; the top ten carry 9.4%. The specimen was peripheral blood mononuclear cells (PBMCs), collected before the fourth cycle of nivolumab. Receptors originate from a human donor with classical Hodgkin lymphoma.

The chain combines TRBV11-1 with TRBJ2-7; 9 positions agree with TRBD2. CDR3 length equals 14 residues. From germline, CDR1 is SGHAT and CDR2 FQDESV (reference sequence). With V trimmed by 2 bases and J by 7 bases, 6 bases remained unmatched. CDR3 in DNA: TGTGCCAGCAGCTTATTTAGCGGGAGCTATGAGCAGTACTTC. It codes for CASSLFSGSYEQYF.

The rearrangement joins TRBV7-2 to TRBJ2-1; no clear D gene. V shed 3 bases and J shed 8 bases, with 5 bases lying between them. The CDR3 has 11 residues. Germline CDR1 and CDR2: SGHTA and FQGNSA. This CDR3 is CASSFDDEQFF. Here the CDR3 DNA reads TGTGCCAGCAGCTTTGACGATGAGCAGTTCTTC.

This chain uses TRBV5-1 with TRBJ2-5; 7 bases match TRBD2. Germline assignment: CDR1 SGHRS and CDR2 YFSETQ. Germline trimming cut 3 bases from V and 2 bases from J; bases unmatched to any gene: 7. The CDR3 consists of 15 residues. The DNA for the CDR3 is TGCGCCAGCAGCTGGGGTGGCGGGGGACAAGAGACCCAGTACTTC. Amino acids: CASSWGGGGQETQYF. The variable domain in full, with the rest retrieved from reference TRBV5-1 and TRBJ2-5, is KAGVTQTPRYLIKTRGQQVTLSCSPISGHRSVSWYQQTPGQGLQFLFEYFSETQRNKGNFPGRFSGRQFSNSRSEMNVSTLELGDSALYLCASSWGGGGQETQYFGPGTRLLVL.

This clone showed up just once. The J gene is TRBJ1-2, the V gene TRBV30; unclear D gene. The ends were cut back, 4 bases at V and 5 bases at J, with 14 bases in the middle. The CDR3 contains 13 residues. Germline assignment: CDR1 GTSNPN and CDR2 SVGIG (reference sequence). This chain's CDR3 is CAWTELGGYGYTF. In DNA form, the CDR3 reads TGTGCCTGGACAGAGTTGGGAGGGTATGGCTACACCTTC.

This clone appeared many times. The chain recombines TRBV19 with TRBJ1-2, with D unclear. Trimming removed 6 bases at V and 7 bases at J, with 15 bases between. This CDR3 contains 13 residues. CDR1 is LNHDA and CDR2 is SQIVND in the germline V gene (reference sequence). CDR3 DNA: TGTGCCAGTAGCCCCCCCCGGGTAACTGGCTACACCTTC. This gives the protein CASSPPRVTGYTF.

This rearrangement joins TRBV7-2 to TRBJ1-1; D call uncertain. The CDR3 loop spans 13 amino acids. V was shortened by 2 bases and J by 0 bases, with 4 bases between the two germline ends. Germline CDR1 reads SGHTA; CDR2 reads FQGNSA. CDR3 sequence reads: CASSLYLNTEAFF. The DNA for the CDR3 is TGTGCCAGCAGCTTATACTTGAACACTGAAGCTTTCTTT.

This clone was observed a handful of times. Its ends do not fully match the called genes, so a read error is possible. This chain joins TRBV10-3 and TRBJ2-3; the D gene could be TRBD1 or TRBD2 (5 bases each). This CDR3 is built from 15 residues. Looked up from germline, CDR1 is ENHRY and CDR2 is SYGVKD. Here the CDR3 reads CAISESLASTGTQYF. The CDR3 bases are TGTGCCATCAGTGAGTCGTTAGCTAGCACAGGTACGCAGTATTTT.

This rearrangement joins TRBV5-4 to TRBJ1-2; unclear D gene. Trimming took off 4 bases at V and 2 bases at J, with 15 bases between the two ends. The V gene's germline CDR1 is SGHNT and CDR2 YYREEE (reference sequence). The length of the CDR3 is 15 residues. CDR3 nucleotide sequence: TGTGCCAGCAGCGCAGCCAAAGGCACGAACTATGGCTACACCTTC. Its translation is CASSAAKGTNYGYTF.

The chain is built from TRBV7-5 and TRBJ2-5; no check of the table's D call, TRBD2, against the DNA was made. TRBV7-5 is classified as a pseudogene. The CDR3 spans 15 residues. CDR3 DNA sequence: TGTGCCAGAAGCGGATCTGGGCTAGCGGAAGAGACCCAGTACTTC. Amino acids: CARSGSGLAEETQYF.

The chain carries TRBV6-5 and TRBJ1-2; D is unclear. CDR1 and CDR2 (germline): MNHEY, SVGAGI. V shed 10 bases and J shed 3 bases, with 21 bases lying between them. This CDR3 contains 15 residues. In DNA, the CDR3 is TGTGCCACCGGTGGGGAGCAGATGCCCTACTATGGCTACACCTTC. Encoded protein: CATGGEQMPYYGYTF.

This clone was seen only once. This chain links TRBV4-1 with TRBJ2-3, with TRBD2 identical over 8 bases. The J segment lost 5 bases and the V segment lost 0 bases, leaving 10 bases of the junction unmatched. The CDR3 length is 17 residues. CDR1 and CDR2 from the germline V gene are MGHRA and YSYEKL. CDR3 loop: CASSQDIPGGPGDTQYF. The CDR3, as DNA: TGCGCCAGCAGCCAAGATATACCGGGAGGGCCGGGAGATACGCAGTATTTT.

This clone was observed at least ten times. The chain employs TRBV25-1 and TRBJ2-5, with unresolved D. Trimming removed 6 bases at V and 0 bases at J, with 14 bases between. This CDR3 spans 15 amino acids. Germline lookup yields CDR1 MGHDK and CDR2 SYGVNS. CDR3 sequence: CASSAPPPYQETQYF. In DNA, the CDR3 is TGTGCCAGCAGCGCCCCACCTCCGTACCAAGAGACCCAGTACTTC. The whole variable domain, filled in from reference TRBV25-1 and TRBJ2-5, reads EADIYQTPRYLVIGTGKKITLECSQTMGHDKMYWYQQDPGMELHLIHYSYGVNSTEKGDLSSESTVSRIRTEHFPLTLESARPSHTSQYLCASSAPPPYQETQYFGPGTRLLVL.

This sequence joins TRBV29-1 and TRBJ2-3; D ambiguous. There are 15 residues in the CDR3. The ends were cut back, 6 bases at V and 3 bases at J, with 19 bases in the middle. The germline V gene has CDR1 SQVTM and CDR2 ANQGSEA. DNA for the CDR3: TGCAGCGTGACCCTTCCCGAGCAGGTGACAGATACGCAGTATTTT. It yields the protein CSVTLPEQVTDTQYF.

The chain joins TRBV7-8 to TRBJ2-5; D gene uncertain. With 1 base removed from V and 5 bases from J, the gap between germline ends came to 14 bases. CDR1 SGHVS and CDR2 FQNEAQ come from the germline V gene. The CDR3 sequence is 15 residues long. In nucleotides, the CDR3 is TGTGCCAGCAGCTTAGAGGAAGGGTGGAGTGAGACCCAGTACTTC. It codes for CASSLEEGWSETQYF.

The V and J genes are TRBV6-5 and TRBJ2-3; D gene ambiguous. The length of the CDR3 is 16 residues. The V end was cut by 4 bases, the J end by 1 base, with 15 bases between. Germline V gives CDR1 MNHEY, CDR2 SVGAGI. CDR3 in amino acids: CASSLGPREGTDTQYF. DNA of the CDR3: TGTGCCAGCAGTTTAGGTCCTAGGGAAGGCACAGATACGCAGTATTTT.

This chain links TRBV27 with TRBJ2-7; D unclear. CDR1 is MNHEY, CDR2 SMNVEV, per germline (reference sequence). V was clipped by 5 bases and J by 0 bases, with 17 bases between them. The CDR3 is 16 amino acids. The chain's CDR3 is CASSVGRPWVSYEQYF. CDR3 coding DNA: TGTGCCAGCAGTGTTGGACGACCCTGGGTCTCCTACGAGCAGTACTTC.

This clone was detected only a few times. This sequence joins TRBV6-6 and TRBJ2-7; the D is unclear. CDR1 MNHNY and CDR2 SVGAGI come from the germline V gene (reference sequence). With 6 bases removed from V and 2 bases from J, the gap between germline ends came to 8 bases. The CDR3 is 12 residues long. The CDR3 nucleotides read TGTGCCAGCAGCCCTTCGACCTACGAGCAGTACTTC. Protein sequence: CASSPSTYEQYF.

The chain recombines TRBV30 with TRBJ2-7; 10 bases are shared with TRBD2. The CDR3 consists of 15 residues. Germline V lookup: CDR1 GTSNPN, CDR2 SVGIG (reference sequence). V lost 6 bases, J lost 7 bases, and 15 bases stayed unmatched. This CDR3 reads CACKENLAGVEEQYF. In DNA, the CDR3 is TGTGCCTGCAAGGAGAACCTAGCGGGAGTAGAAGAGCAGTACTTC.

The chain joins TRBV18 to TRBJ2-7; TRBD1 aligns across 10 bases. This CDR3 is 14 amino acids long. V lost 3 bases to trimming and J lost 2 bases; unmatched junction nucleotides: 1. Per germline, CDR1 KGHSH and CDR2 LQKENI. CDR3 bases: TGTGCCAGCTCACCGGGACAGGGGACCTACGAGCAGTACTTC. Its translation is CASSPGQGTYEQYF.

The genes are TRBV6-5 and TRBJ2-7; 9 nucleotides align to TRBD2. Germline CDR1 is MNHEY and CDR2 is SVGAGI. The CDR3 contains 16 residues. V was clipped by 0 bases and J by 9 bases; unmatched bases: 12. The CDR3 protein is CASSYSGAGGGGGQYF. CDR3 bases: TGTGCCAGCAGTTACTCGGGAGCGGGAGGCGGGGGGGGGCAGTACTTC.

This clone came up a few times. The J gene is TRBJ2-1, the V gene TRBV28; maybe TRBD2 (6 bases). This CDR3 contains 16 residues. Germline loops: CDR1 MDHEN, CDR2 SYDVKM. Trimming shortened V by 3 bases and J by 9 bases, and 21 bases separated the two germline ends. Written as DNA, the CDR3 is TGTGCCAGCAGTTTCCGGCCGTCGACTAGGGTTAGTGAGCAGTTCTTC. It yields the protein CASSFRPSTRVSEQFF.